One and the same sample provided the 30 T cell receptor beta chains below, sequenced in a study of PD-L1 blockade in urothelial cancer. Time point here: peripheral blood 6 weeks after treatment start. The protocol was immunoSEQ multiplex PCR, while the TCRdb copy is restricted to in-frame clones and leaves out a portion. The table records approximately 110,000 clones, under 95% of them present only once. Sequenced here: PBMCs, sampled around atezolizumab (anti-PD-L1) treatment. The source is a man between 60 and 70 years old with urothelial cancer.

The rearrangement joins TRBV28 to TRBJ2-7; 12 positions match TRBD1. With V trimmed by 8 bases and J by 6 bases, 26 bases remained unmatched. CDR1 is MDHEN, CDR2 SYDVKM, per germline. This CDR3 region has 20 residues. CDR3 coding DNA: TGTGCCAGCTCCCCACTAGGACGGGACAGGGGGCCACCTCCCCTCTCCGAGCAGTACTTC. Translating it yields CASSPLGRDRGPPPLSEQYF.

Points on this clone: Other DNA sequences from this sample encode an identical CDR3 as well. The chain uses TRBV7-6 and TRBJ2-1; 7 bases map to TRBD2. With V trimmed by 1 base and J by 4 bases, 1 base remained unmatched. This CDR3 region has 14 residues. The germline V gene has CDR1 SGHVS and CDR2 FNYEAQ. The CDR3 spells CASSLGGSYNEQFF. DNA of the CDR3: TGTGCCAGCAGCTTAGGCGGGAGTTACAATGAGCAGTTCTTC.

This clone was recorded a few times. The chain uses TRBV4-1 and TRBJ1-5; D unclear. The CDR3 extends over 13 amino acids. V was cut by 2 bases and J by 0 bases, with 2 bases left in between. The germline gives CDR1 MGHRA, CDR2 YSYEKL. The CDR3 DNA reads TGCGCCAGCAGCCAACGTAGCAATCAGCCCCAGCATTTT. Protein: CASSQRSNQPQHF.

In this sample, this clone turned up once. One end of the junction is discordant with germline, which a read error may explain. The chain has TRBV30 and TRBJ2-1; 7 nucleotides agree with TRBD2. CDR3 length: 14 amino acids. Per the germline V gene, CDR1 is GTSNPN and CDR2 is SVGIG (reference sequence). The CDR3 DNA sequence: TGTGTCTGGGCGAGGACGACTAGCAGCAATGAGCAGTTCTTC. This translates into CVWARTTSSNEQFF.

DNA of the CDR3: TGTGCCAGAAACCCGCTTGGGGCTTGGGGGGGACCCTACGAGCAGTACTTC. Translation gives CARNPLGAWGGPYEQYF. J is TRBJ2-7 and V is TRBV21-1; TRBD2 is the table's D call and was not checked against the DNA. TRBV21-1 represents a pseudogene. The CDR3 has 17 residues.

This sequence joins TRBV5-4 and TRBJ2-7; D is ambiguous. V was pared by 0 bases and J by 0 bases, with 4 bases between. The CDR3 contains 13 residues. CDR1 is SGHNT and CDR2 is YYREEE in the germline V gene (reference sequence). The CDR3 spells CASSLDYSYEQYF. The CDR3 DNA reads TGTGCCAGCAGCTTGGACTACTCCTACGAGCAGTACTTC.

The chain links TRBV28 to TRBJ2-5; possibly TRBD2 for D (6 bases). The CDR3 is 14 amino acids. CDR1 MDHEN and CDR2 SYDVKM come from the germline V gene. Trimming took 2 bases from V and 2 from J, leaving 9 bases between them. CDR3 amino acids: CASSLSLAQETQYF. In nucleotides, the CDR3 is TGTGCCAGCAGTTTAAGTCTAGCGCAAGAGACCCAGTACTTC.

V is TRBV5-8 and J is TRBJ1-5, with 10 positions matching TRBD1. Trimming removed 5 bases from V and 1 base from J; junction bases left unmatched: 12. The CDR3 length is 18 residues. Germline CDR1 reads SGHTS; CDR2 reads YDEGEE. CDR3 in amino acids: CASRRDRGSAGSNQPQHF. In DNA, the CDR3 is TGTGCCAGCAGGAGGGACAGGGGTAGTGCTGGGAGCAATCAGCCCCAGCATTTT. Together with reference TRBV5-8 and TRBJ1-5, the CDR3 gives the full variable domain: EAGVTQSPTHLIKTRGQQATLRCSPISGHTSVYWYQQALGLGLQFLLWYDEGEERNRGNFPPRFSGRQFPNYSSELNVNALELEDSALYLCASRRDRGSAGSNQPQHFGDGTRLSIL.

V is TRBV2 and J is TRBJ1-1; D unresolved. From germline, CDR1 is SNHLY and CDR2 FYNNEI. This CDR3 has 13 amino acids. Trimming cost V 5 bases and J 2 bases, with 9 bases left between them. Written as DNA, the CDR3 is TGTGCCAGCAGTAGCTCCTTAAACACTGAAGCTTTCTTT. It yields the protein CASSSSLNTEAFF.

The chain is built from TRBV28 and TRBJ2-4, with a weak D call TRBD2 (5 bases). Trimming shortened V by 4 bases and J by 1 base, and 17 bases separated the two germline ends. CDR3 length equals 17 residues. Germline CDR1 reads MDHEN; CDR2 reads SYDVKM. This chain's CDR3 is CASSYRGRPGAKNIQYF. CDR3 nucleotide sequence: TGTGCCAGCAGTTACCGCGGGCGGCCGGGGGCCAAAAACATTCAGTACTTC.

The chain couples TRBV7-2 to TRBJ2-7; TRBD1 aligns across 10 bases. This CDR3 is 15 amino acids long. The V gene end was trimmed by 4 bases and the J gene end by 3 bases; junction bases not matched to a gene: 6. The germline V gene has CDR1 SGHTA and CDR2 FQGNSA. The CDR3 protein is CASSYTDRGGYEQYF. CDR3 coding DNA: TGTGCCAGCAGCTACACGGACAGGGGGGGCTACGAGCAGTACTTC.

This chain uses TRBV7-2 with TRBJ2-5; 8 nucleotides align to TRBD2. The CDR3 length is 18 residues. Germline trimming cut 2 bases from V and 2 bases from J; bases unmatched to any gene: 13. The germline V gene has CDR1 SGHTA and CDR2 FQGNSA. CDR3 bases: TGTGCCAGCAGCTTATCCTCTTATGGCGGGGGGATGCAAGAGACCCAGTACTTC. It translates to CASSLSSYGGGMQETQYF.

The J gene is TRBJ2-1, the V gene TRBV30, with D possibly being TRBD2 (7 bases). The CDR3 totals 16 residues. Between the trimmed V and J ends, which lost 0 bases and 0 bases, there was a span of 12 bases. Germline V lookup: CDR1 GTSNPN, CDR2 SVGIG (reference sequence). As DNA, the CDR3 is TGTGCCTGGAGTGTTCGGGGGGCCAGCTCCTACAATGAGCAGTTCTTC. This gives the protein CAWSVRGASSYNEQFF.

The V and J genes are TRBV6-5 and TRBJ2-7; 8 nucleotides line up with TRBD1. The V gene's germline CDR1 is MNHEY and CDR2 SVGAGI. Trimming at V came to 3 bases and at J to 4 bases, leaving 11 bases not matched to a gene. The CDR3 sequence is 16 residues long. The CDR3 is CASSYGRQGKEYEQYF. The CDR3 bases are TGTGCCAGCAGTTATGGGAGACAGGGGAAGGAATACGAGCAGTACTTC.

V and J are TRBV18 and TRBJ2-7; 14 nucleotides line up with TRBD2. Germline values: CDR1 KGHSH, CDR2 LQKENI. The V gene end was trimmed by 3 bases and the J gene end by 6 bases; junction bases not matched to a gene: 4. The CDR3 spans 15 residues. The CDR3 here is CASSPGLAGVPEQYF. As DNA, the CDR3 is TGTGCCAGCTCACCGGGACTAGCGGGAGTTCCCGAGCAGTACTTC.

A single count supports this clone. This chain joins TRBV18 and TRBJ2-5; no clear D gene. The germline CDR1 and CDR2 sequences are KGHSH and LQKENI. Trimming shortened V by 2 bases and J by 1 base, and 8 bases separated the two germline ends. The CDR3 totals 14 residues. CDR3 nucleotide sequence: TGTGCCAGCTCACCAATTGCGATCCAAGAGACCCAGTACTTC. This gives the protein CASSPIAIQETQYF.

This clone was recorded once. The rearrangement joins TRBV4-2 to TRBJ1-4; no clear D gene. Looked up from germline, CDR1 is LGHNA and CDR2 is YNFKEQ. With 2 bases removed from V and 11 bases from J, the gap between germline ends came to 24 bases. CDR3 length: 17 residues. The DNA of the CDR3 is TGTGCCAGCAGCCAATTCGTCGCTCCGAGCGCTGAAGTGAAACTGTTTTTT. This gives the protein CASSQFVAPSAEVKLFF.

This chain uses TRBV28 with TRBJ1-1; TRBD1 aligns across 8 bases. In germline, CDR1 is MDHEN, CDR2 SYDVKM. J was trimmed by 11 bases and V by 6 bases; bases with no gene match: 17. The CDR3 length is 15 residues. The CDR3 reads CASSLDRASGWSAFF. In nucleotides, the CDR3 is TGTGCCAGCAGCTTGGACAGGGCTAGTGGCTGGTCGGCTTTCTTT.

About this clone: Compared with germline, one end of the junction differs, possibly owing to a read error. This sequence joins TRBV4-2 and TRBJ2-1; D is undetermined. The length of the CDR3 is 14 residues. From germline, CDR1 is LGHNA and CDR2 YNFKEQ. CDR3 loop: CASSQQDSNNEQFF. CDR3 coding DNA: TGTGCCAGCAGCCAACAAGACTCCAACAATGAGCAGTTCTTC.

This clone came up a few times. The genes are TRBV7-9 and TRBJ2-3; 9 bases are shared with TRBD2. With V trimmed by 5 bases and J by 5 bases, 8 bases remained unmatched. Germline lookup yields CDR1 SEHNR and CDR2 FQNEAQ (reference sequence). The CDR3 sequence is 15 residues long. CDR3 DNA: TGTGCCAGCAGCCCTATGGGACTAGCAAGAGATACGCAGTATTTT. Residues: CASSPMGLARDTQYF.

This chain uses TRBV9 with TRBJ2-1, with D tentatively TRBD2 (6 bases). V was cut by 2 bases and J by 12 bases, with 21 bases left in between. The CDR3 is 15 residues long. CDR1 and CDR2 from the germline V gene are SGDLS and YYNGEE. In DNA, the CDR3 is TGTGCCAGCAGCGTTGGATTAACCGGGACTTCAATGCAGTTCTTC. It is translated as CASSVGLTGTSMQFF.

V gene TRBV23-1 combines with J gene TRBJ1-1; D possibly corresponds to TRBD1 (5 bases). TRBV23-1 is an ORF for which the function is uncertain. The CDR3 has 18 amino acids. The ends were cut back, 3 bases at V and 2 bases at J, with 22 bases in the middle. The CDR3 nucleotides are TGCGCCAGCAGTCATTCGTATAACGGGACTTCAGGTAACACTGAAGCTTTCTTT. It yields the protein CASSHSYNGTSGNTEAFF.

This clone was seen only once. The sample holds other DNA sequences that translate to the same CDR3. V and J are TRBV6-5 and TRBJ1-3; tentative D call: TRBD1 (5 bases). V lost 2 bases and J 2 bases, leaving 7 bases between the germline ends. Per the germline V gene, CDR1 is MNHEY and CDR2 is SVGAGI. This CDR3 spans 14 amino acids. DNA of the CDR3: TGTGCCAGCAGTTACCGGGGGACTGGAAACACCATATATTTT. Translation gives CASSYRGTGNTIYF.

The chain joins TRBV14 to TRBJ2-2; D is ambiguous. V was shortened by 4 bases and J by 5 bases, with 8 bases between the two germline ends. The CDR3 contains 13 residues. Germline loops: CDR1 SGHDN, CDR2 FVKESK. The CDR3 bases are TGTGCCAGCAGCCGCCTAGTAACCGGGGAGCTGTTTTTT. As protein: CASSRLVTGELFF.

The CDR3 is CAWSETGGGEGDTQYF. CDR3 DNA sequence: TGTGCCTGGAGTGAAACAGGGGGCGGGGAGGGTGATACGCAGTATTTT. The rearrangement links TRBV30 to TRBJ2-3, with 9 bases identical to TRBD1. CDR1 is GTSNPN, CDR2 SVGIG, per germline (reference sequence). Trimming at V came to 1 base and at J to 6 bases, leaving 11 bases not matched to a gene. This CDR3 comprises 16 residues.

The V and J genes are TRBV28 and TRBJ1-2; no reliable D call. This CDR3 is 14 amino acids long. Trimming removed 0 bases at V and 2 bases at J, with 7 bases between. Germline CDR1 is MDHEN and CDR2 is SYDVKM. The CDR3 coding sequence is TGTGCCAGCAGTTTATGGGCAGCGAACTATGGCTACACCTTC. Translated: CASSLWAANYGYTF.

In this sample, this clone turned up a few times. The gene calls are TRBV6-5 and TRBJ1-2, with 9 bases fitting TRBD1. CDR1 is MNHEY and CDR2 is SVGAGI in the germline V gene. The V and J ends lost 0 bases and 4 bases, in that order; junction bases with no gene match: 6. This CDR3 is 16 amino acids long. The CDR3 DNA sequence: TGTGCCAGCAGTTACTCGGCGACAGGGGGAGGCTATGGCTACACCTTC. Its protein product is CASSYSATGGGYGYTF.

The rearrangement uses TRBV30 and TRBJ2-7; 8 bases line up with TRBD2. This CDR3 has 15 amino acids. The junction had 9 bases not matched to a gene; V was cut back by 2 bases and J by 3 bases. CDR1 GTSNPN and CDR2 SVGIG come from the germline V gene (reference sequence). CDR3 sequence: CAWSLGSGSIYEQYF. The CDR3 DNA reads as TGTGCCTGGAGTTTGGGGAGCGGGAGTATCTACGAGCAGTACTTC.

The J gene is TRBJ2-7, the V gene TRBV6-1; no definite D call. Trimming cost V 2 bases and J 5 bases, with 16 bases left between them. The CDR3 covers 15 residues. The germline gives CDR1 MNHNS, CDR2 SASEGT. The CDR3 nucleotides are TGTGCCAGCAGTGAATCCGCGACGCTTCGGGACGAGCAGTACTTC. It is translated as CASSESATLRDEQYF.

The chain couples TRBV4-1 to TRBJ2-7; a possible D gene is TRBD2 (5 bases). Per the germline V gene, CDR1 is MGHRA and CDR2 is YSYEKL. The length of the CDR3 is 20 residues. V lost 1 base and J lost 5, with 30 bases in between. CDR3 region: CASSQGPAYHKRDSPHEQYF. CDR3 bases: TGCGCCAGCAGCCAAGGTCCGGCTTATCATAAGAGGGATTCCCCCCACGAGCAGTACTTC.